The rows below give T cell receptor beta chains drawn from one sample of a study of T cell responses to AZD1222 COVID-19 vaccine. The repertoire was sequenced with immunoSEQ multiplex PCR; TCRdb's copy has only in-frame clones and lacks some. The sample has under 110,000 clones; about 88% are singletons. The source material was peripheral blood, sampled on day 0 of AZD1222 vaccination. The receptors shown here come from an adult in good health. CDR3s include the opening cysteine and the closing phenylalanine or tryptophan. A D gene is named only where the DNA matches it firmly. The listing skips clone size in some rows; elsewhere it reads once, few, many or a size class.

J: TRBJ2-2; size: -; V: TRBV11-2; D: -; length: 14; CDR3: CASSRRGNTGELFF; DNA: TGTGCCAGCAGCCGAAGGGGGAACACCGGGGAGCTGTTTTTT
J: TRBJ1-1; size: -; V: TRBV10-1; D: -; length: 13; CDR3: CASRWGENTEAFF; DNA: TGCGCCAGCCGGTGGGGGGAGAACACTGAAGCTTTCTTT
J: TRBJ2-1; size: -; V: TRBV6-5; D: -; length: 13; CDR3: CASSPGGHNEQFF; DNA: TGTGCCAGCAGTCCAGGTGGGCACAATGAGCAGTTCTTC
J: TRBJ2-1; size: -; V: TRBV12-5; D: -; length: 18; CDR3: CASGLPRTPGREYNEQFF; DNA: TGTGCTAGTGGTTTGCCCCGAACACCGGGACGGGAATACAATGAGCAGTTCTTC
J: TRBJ1-5; size: -; V: TRBV27; D: -; length: 14; CDR3: CASSLVGNDQPQHF; DNA: TGTGCCAGCAGTTTAGTGGGGAACGATCAGCCCCAGCATTTT
J: TRBJ2-7; size: -; V: TRBV7-3; D: -; length: 13; CDR3: CASSLNVQDEQYF; DNA: TGTGCCAGCAGCTTGAACGTGCAGGACGAGCAGTACTTC
J: TRBJ1-2; size: -; V: TRBV30; D: -; length: 14; CDR3: CAWTQTAPNYGYTF; DNA: TGTGCCTGGACCCAGACAGCCCCCAACTATGGCTACACCTTC
J: TRBJ2-7; size: -; V: TRBV6-5; D: -; length: 14; CDR3: CASRERGFLDEQYF; DNA: TGTGCCAGCAGGGAGAGGGGTTTTCTGGACGAGCAGTACTTC
J: TRBJ2-1; size: -; V: TRBV18; D: -; length: 15; CDR3: CASSPQGGSYNEQFF; DNA: TGTGCCAGCTCACCACAGGGAGGAAGTTACAATGAGCAGTTCTTC
J: TRBJ1-5; size: few; V: TRBV10-2; D: -; length: 15; CDR3: CASSESFRDLSAQHF; DNA: TGCGCCAGCAGTGAGTCGTTCAGGGACTTATCGGCCCAGCATTTT
J: TRBJ1-2; size: -; V: TRBV5-1; D: -; length: 14; CDR3: CASSLGGLNYGYTF; DNA: TGCGCCAGCAGCTTGGGGGGTTTAAACTATGGCTACACCTTC
J: TRBJ1-3; size: -; V: TRBV28; D: -; length: 15; CDR3: CASSPTLFSGNTIYF; DNA: TGTGCCAGCAGTCCAACTCTCTTCTCTGGAAACACCATATATTTT
J: TRBJ1-3; size: -; V: TRBV6-5; D: -; length: 16; CDR3: CASSYSIARSGNTIYF; DNA: TGTGCCAGCAGTTACTCAATCGCCCGCTCTGGAAACACCATATATTTT
J: TRBJ2-7; size: -; V: TRBV20-1; D: -; length: 11; CDR3: CSASQAVEQYF; DNA: TGCAGTGCTAGTCAAGCCGTAGAGCAGTACTTC
J: TRBJ1-1; size: once; V: TRBV15; D: -; length: 14; CDR3: CATSRPTFGTEAFF; DNA: TGTGCCACCAGCAGGCCAACCTTTGGAACTGAAGCTTTCTTT
J: TRBJ2-7; size: once; V: TRBV12-3/TRBV12-4; D: TRBD1; length: 13; CDR3: CASSGGQVQRQYF; DNA: TGTGCCAGCAGTGGGGGACAGGTTCAAAGGCAGTACTTC
J: TRBJ2-3; size: -; V: TRBV29-1; D: TRBD1; length: 14; CDR3: CSVDGDRGPDTQYF; DNA: TGCAGCGTTGATGGGGACAGGGGACCAGATACGCAGTATTTT
J: TRBJ1-4; size: -; V: TRBV19; D: -; length: 13; CDR3: CASRTGGTEKLFF; DNA: TGTGCCAGTAGAACGGGGGGCACTGAAAAACTGTTTTTT
J: TRBJ2-5; size: -; V: TRBV18; D: -; length: 15; CDR3: CASSPLGGYQETQYF; DNA: TGTGCCAGCTCACCCCTCGGAGGGTACCAAGAGACCCAGTACTTC
J: TRBJ2-1; size: once; V: TRBV19; D: -; length: 14; CDR3: CASSIIQGSNEQFF; DNA: TGTGCCAGTAGTATTATCCAGGGGTCCAATGAGCAGTTCTTC
J: TRBJ1-4; size: -; V: TRBV20-1; D: -; length: 18; CDR3: CSASMWQGGLVGSEKLFF; DNA: TGCAGTGCTAGTATGTGGCAGGGAGGACTAGTTGGGTCCGAAAAACTGTTTTTT
J: TRBJ1-4; size: -; V: TRBV5-1; D: -; length: 15; CDR3: CASSFGVQGNEKLFF; DNA: TGCGCCAGCAGCTTTGGTGTCCAGGGTAATGAAAAACTGTTTTTT
J: TRBJ1-2; size: -; V: TRBV29-1; D: -; length: 12; CDR3: CSVEVGRGDYTF; DNA: TGCAGCGTTGAAGTTGGTCGGGGGGACTACACCTTC
J: TRBJ2-7; size: -; V: TRBV11-2; D: TRBD1; length: 18; CDR3: CASSSLGAGQGVSYEQYF; DNA: TGTGCCAGCAGCTCCCTGGGGGCTGGGCAGGGGGTCTCCTACGAGCAGTACTTC
J: TRBJ1-1; size: -; V: TRBV19; D: -; length: 12; CDR3: CASMNGASEAFF; DNA: TGTGCCAGTATGAATGGGGCCTCTGAAGCTTTCTTT
J: TRBJ1-5; size: -; V: TRBV30; D: -; length: 14; CDR3: CAWSVGTVNQPQHF; DNA: TGTGCCTGGAGCGTCGGGACGGTCAATCAGCCCCAGCATTTT
J: TRBJ1-1; size: -; V: TRBV5-1; D: TRBD1; length: 16; CDR3: CASSLVSQGANTEAFF; DNA: TGCGCCAGCAGCTTGGTAAGCCAGGGGGCGAACACTGAAGCTTTCTTT
J: TRBJ1-1; size: -; V: TRBV7-9; D: TRBD1; length: 15; CDR3: CASSLRGGGSTEAFF; DNA: TGTGCCAGCAGCTTACGGGGAGGGGGCTCCACTGAAGCTTTCTTT
J: TRBJ1-1; size: -; V: TRBV9; D: TRBD1; length: 14; CDR3: CASSGQGAWTEAFF; DNA: TGTGCCAGCAGCGGACAGGGGGCTTGGACTGAAGCTTTCTTT
J: TRBJ2-1; size: -; V: TRBV5-1; D: TRBD2; length: 15; CDR3: CASSSGTSGYNEQFF; DNA: TGCGCCAGCAGCTCAGGGACTAGCGGATACAATGAGCAGTTCTTC
J: TRBJ2-7; size: -; V: TRBV19; D: TRBD2; length: 17; CDR3: CASSIALAGGLSYEQYF; DNA: TGTGCCAGTAGTATAGCACTAGCGGGAGGGCTCTCCTACGAGCAGTACTTC
J: TRBJ2-7; size: once; V: TRBV24-1; D: -; length: 13; CDR3: CATSRQGGYEQYF; DNA: TGTGCCACCTCCCGACAGGGAGGGTACGAGCAGTACTTC
J: TRBJ1-6; size: -; V: TRBV14; D: -; length: 14; CDR3: CASSQSGSHSPLHF; DNA: TGTGCCAGCAGCCAATCGGGGAGTCATTCACCCCTCCACTTT
J: TRBJ2-7; size: once; V: TRBV5-4; D: -; length: 12; CDR3: CATGGIPYEQYF; DNA: TGTGCCACCGGGGGAATTCCCTACGAGCAGTACTTC
J: TRBJ1-5; size: -; V: TRBV19; D: -; length: 13; CDR3: CASSALQGGPQHF; DNA: TGTGCCAGTAGTGCATTACAAGGGGGGCCCCAGCATTTT
J: TRBJ1-5; size: -; V: TRBV24-1; D: -; length: 13; CDR3: CATSDFGNQPQHF; DNA: TGTGCCACCAGTGATTTTGGCAATCAGCCCCAGCATTTT
J: TRBJ2-5; size: -; V: TRBV29-1; D: -; length: 12; CDR3: CSVVREGQTQYF; DNA: TGCAGCGTTGTCAGGGAAGGGCAGACCCAGTACTTC